This T cell receptor (beta chain) came from a study of blood T cell repertoires in COVID-19. Study details: Both acute and convalescent COVID-19 samples were obtained from the United States, Italy and Spain.

Repertoires were generated with immunoSEQ multiplex PCR, while TCRdb's copy carries only in-frame clones and drops some. The sample has approximately 220,000 clones, about 80% seen once; the top ten hold roughly 3%. CDR3 length: 14 residues. V was cut by 1 base and J by 7 bases, with 11 bases left in between. The germline V gene has CDR1 MNHNS and CDR2 SASEGT. The clonotype was recovered from a woman under 40 who had recovered from COVID-19. The chain is built from TRBV6-1 and TRBJ2-1; D is perhaps TRBD1 (6 bases). Sequencing input: peripheral blood. For the CDR3, the DNA is TGTGCCAGCAGTGAAGAAGGGACAACGAATGAGCAGTTCTTC. Residues: CASSEEGTTNEQFF.